This is a list of T cell receptor beta chains from one sample in a study of cytotoxic CD8 clonotypes in ibrutinib-treated CLL. The protocol was immunoSEQ multiplex PCR, while the TCRdb copy is restricted to in-frame clones and leaves out a portion. The repertoire consists of about 76,000 clones, with approximately 82% occurring once and the leading ten covering roughly 35%. Sequenced here: PBMCs, sampled after 24 months of ibrutinib treatment. These receptors all come from a human donor with chronic lymphocytic leukemia. CDR3s include the opening cysteine and the closing phenylalanine or tryptophan. The D gene is left open where the match is weak. Clone size appears in some rows only: once, few, many, or a class for an expanded clone.

d_call	v_call	cdr3_length	clone_size	j_call	cdr3_aa	cdr3_nt
TRBD2	TRBV9	17	NA	TRBJ2-7	CASSAGLAGPSSYEQYF	TGTGCCAGCAGCGCCGGACTAGCGGGGCCCAGCTCCTACGAGCAGTACTTC
NA	TRBV9	13	NA	TRBJ2-3	CASSVRTSDTQYF	TGTGCCAGCAGCGTAAGGACGTCAGATACGCAGTATTTT
NA	TRBV2	17	once	TRBJ1-5	CASRAIGTTYSNQPQHF	TGTGCCAGCAGGGCGATCGGGACAACTTATAGCAATCAGCCCCAGCATTTT
TRBD1	TRBV19	14	NA	TRBJ2-7	CASSTRTGLVEQYF	TGTGCCAGTAGTACCCGGACAGGCTTGGTCGAGCAGTACTTC
NA	TRBV19	14	NA	TRBJ1-1	CASRSPGRWAEAFF	TGTGCCAGTAGATCCCCCGGGAGGTGGGCTGAAGCTTTCTTT
TRBD2	TRBV5-6	15	NA	TRBJ2-2	CASSLSGRITGELFF	TGTGCCAGCAGCCTAAGCGGGAGGATCACCGGGGAGCTGTTTTTT
TRBD2	TRBV12-5	19	NA	TRBJ2-3	CASGPGLAGGLMRTDTQYF	TGTGCTAGTGGTCCGGGACTAGCGGGAGGGCTTATGAGGACAGATACGCAGTATTTT
TRBD2	TRBV9	15	NA	TRBJ2-2	CASILGGKDTGELFF	TGTGCCAGCATCCTGGGGGGGAAGGACACCGGGGAGCTGTTTTTT
NA	TRBV5-4	16	NA	TRBJ1-1	CASSNWGQGRNTEAFF	TGTGCCAGCAGCAATTGGGGGCAGGGACGGAACACTGAAGCTTTCTTT
NA	TRBV29-1	13	NA	TRBJ2-7	CSVAGQPGDEQYF	TGCAGCGTTGCTGGACAACCCGGGGACGAGCAGTACTTC
NA	TRBV5-1	13	NA	TRBJ1-1	CATSAGQNTEAFF	TGCGCCACCTCAGCAGGGCAAAACACTGAAGCTTTCTTT
NA	TRBV11-2	13	NA	TRBJ2-5	CASSLLRQETQYF	TGTGCCAGCAGCTTATTACGTCAAGAGACCCAGTACTTC
NA	TRBV6-5	15	NA	TRBJ2-2	CASSPLRPNTGELFF	TGTGCCAGCAGCCCCCTCAGACCGAACACCGGGGAGCTGTTTTTT
TRBD2	TRBV4-1	16	NA	TRBJ2-5	CASSQGLAGGRETQYF	TGCGCCAGCAGCCAAGGGCTAGCGGGAGGAAGAGAGACCCAGTACTTC
TRBD1	TRBV7-2	15	NA	TRBJ2-7	CASSWGQGRSYEQYF	TGTGCCAGCAGCTGGGGACAGGGTAGATCCTACGAGCAGTACTTC
TRBD2	TRBV7-2	15	NA	TRBJ2-7	CASSLVSGVSYEQYF	TGTGCCAGCAGCTTGGTTAGCGGGGTTTCCTACGAGCAGTACTTC
NA	TRBV6-1	14	NA	TRBJ1-1	CASSEEERDTEAFF	TGTGCCAGCAGTGAAGAGGAGAGAGACACTGAAGCTTTCTTT
TRBD1	TRBV5-4	16	NA	TRBJ1-1	CASSSRTGGYNTEAFF	TGTGCCAGCAGCTCGAGGACAGGGGGCTATAACACTGAAGCTTTCTTT
NA	TRBV5-1	18	NA	TRBJ2-7	CASSLDLNGRVTSYEQYF	TGCGCCAGCAGCTTGGACCTTAATGGCAGGGTGACCTCCTACGAGCAGTACTTC
TRBD1	TRBV2	15	NA	TRBJ2-1	CASRGDRAPWGGQFF	TGTGCCAGCAGGGGGGACAGGGCTCCATGGGGCGGACAGTTCTTC
NA	TRBV5-4	16	NA	TRBJ2-1	CASSLALDTNPHEQFF	TGTGCCAGCAGCTTGGCGCTGGACACCAATCCCCATGAGCAGTTCTTC
NA	TRBV7-3	14	NA	TRBJ2-3	CASSRQRGTDTQYF	TGTGCCAGCTCCCGGCAGAGGGGCACAGATACGCAGTATTTT
NA	TRBV19	13	NA	TRBJ1-5	CASSHVDAWPQHF	TGTGCCAGTAGTCACGTTGACGCGTGGCCCCAGCATTTT
TRBD2	TRBV27	15	NA	TRBJ2-7	CASSWSSGSSYEQYF	TGTGCCAGCAGTTGGTCTAGCGGGAGCTCCTACGAGCAGTACTTC
NA	TRBV5-8	11	NA	TRBJ2-5	CASSLVETQYF	TGTGCCAGCAGCTTGGTTGAGACCCAGTACTTC
TRBD2	TRBV11-3	15	NA	TRBJ2-1	CASSLRGGRGNEQFF	TGTGCCAGCAGCTTACGGGGCGGGAGGGGTAATGAGCAGTTCTTC
NA	TRBV4-1	12	NA	TRBJ1-2	CASSQDWAGYTF	TGCGCCAGCAGCCAAGATTGGGCGGGCTACACCTTC
TRBD2	TRBV29-1	13	NA	TRBJ2-5	CSVSWTSQETQYF	TGCAGCGTTTCTTGGACTAGTCAGGAGACCCAGTACTTC
TRBD2	TRBV27	18	NA	TRBJ2-6	CASSPRLAGGSGANVLTF	TGTGCCAGCAGTCCAAGACTAGCGGGAGGCTCTGGGGCCAACGTCCTGACTTTC
NA	TRBV28	13	once	TRBJ2-7	CASSFQGGRGVYF	TGTGCCAGCAGTTTCCAAGGGGGACGGGGCGTTTACTTC
TRBD1	TRBV5-1	15	NA	TRBJ1-1	CASSTGDRSYTEAFF	TGCGCCAGCAGTACAGGGGATCGGTCCTACACTGAAGCTTTCTTT
NA	TRBV30	17	once	TRBJ2-1	CAWSLMGLTVKHNEQFF	TGTGCCTGGAGTCTCATGGGTTTGACAGTCAAACACAATGAGCAGTTCTTC
NA	TRBV13	14	NA	TRBJ2-1	CASSLGLSYNEQFF	TGTGCCAGCAGCTTAGGCCTCTCCTACAATGAGCAGTTCTTC
NA	TRBV2	10	NA	TRBJ2-7	CASRGYEQYF	TGTGCCAGCAGGGGCTACGAGCAGTACTTC
TRBD2	TRBV30	18	NA	TRBJ2-7	CAWSVRLAGVPRTHEQYF	TGTGCCTGGAGTGTACGACTAGCGGGAGTCCCGAGGACCCACGAGCAGTACTTC
TRBD2	TRBV5-1	13	NA	TRBJ2-7	CASRLAGAREQYF	TGCGCCAGCAGACTAGCGGGAGCCCGGGAGCAGTACTTC
TRBD1	TRBV28	14	NA	TRBJ2-5	CASSRTGKKETQYF	TGTGCCAGCAGTAGGACAGGCAAGAAAGAGACCCAGTACTTC
NA	TRBV5-6	13	NA	TRBJ2-7	CASSFQGSYEQYF	TGTGCCAGCAGCTTCCAGGGCTCCTACGAGCAGTACTTC
NA	TRBV13	14	NA	TRBJ2-7	CASSSSRSSYEQYF	TGTGCCAGCAGCAGTAGCAGAAGCTCCTACGAGCAGTACTTC
TRBD1	TRBV7-9	17	NA	TRBJ2-2	CASSPRTGGAVPGELFF	TGTGCCAGCAGCCCGAGGACAGGGGGCGCGGTACCCGGGGAGCTGTTTTTT
NA	TRBV14	15	NA	TRBJ2-1	CASSKKAGPYNEQFF	TGTGCCAGCAGCAAAAAAGCGGGCCCCTACAATGAGCAGTTCTTC
NA	TRBV5-6	16	NA	TRBJ2-3	CASSRNGGSGTDTQYF	TGTGCCAGCAGCCGAAACGGGGGATCGGGCACAGATACGCAGTATTTT
TRBD1	TRBV19	14	NA	TRBJ2-5	CASSGTDRQETQYF	TGTGCCAGTAGTGGAACGGACAGGCAAGAGACCCAGTACTTC
TRBD1	TRBV5-1	14	NA	TRBJ2-7	CASRTTGSSYEQYF	TGCGCCAGCAGGACGACAGGGAGCTCCTACGAGCAGTACTTC
TRBD1	TRBV28	14	NA	TRBJ1-2	CASSSGTGGDGYTF	TGTGCCAGCAGTTCCGGTACAGGGGGCGATGGCTACACCTTC
TRBD2	TRBV9	15	NA	TRBJ2-7	CASSVLAGGTYEQYF	TGTGCCAGCAGCGTATTAGCGGGAGGAACCTACGAGCAGTACTTC
TRBD2	TRBV6-1	17	NA	TRBJ2-1	CASSESLASGFHNEQFF	TGTGCCAGCAGTGAAAGCCTCGCTAGCGGGTTCCACAATGAGCAGTTCTTC
TRBD1	TRBV5-1	14	NA	TRBJ1-1	CASSSGQGNTEAFF	TGCGCCAGCAGCTCCGGACAGGGAAACACTGAAGCTTTCTTT
NA	TRBV7-9	13	NA	TRBJ2-1	CASSLARNNEQFF	TGTGCCAGCAGCTTAGCTAGGAACAATGAGCAGTTCTTC